Listed below are T cell receptor beta chains from one sample, sequenced in a study of T cells in Graves' hyperthyroidism and ophthalmopathy. TCRdb fed the multiplex PCR reads into MiXCR, producing one record per CDR3 protein. The table has about 540,000 distinct CDR3 sequences, under 60% seen once. Sequenced input: peripheral blood or thyroid tissue (not recorded which). All receptors derive from a woman in her late teens or twenties with Graves' hyperthyroidism. Both conserved end residues are part of each CDR3. Each record gives: V gene, D gene, clone size, J gene, CDR3 protein, CDR3 DNA. A D gene is named only where the DNA matches it firmly. Size tells how often a clone was seen (once, few, many) or the class of an expanded clone, and some rows leave it out.

TRBV6-2/TRBV6-3,-,many,TRBJ1-2,CASSYSGTSRGYTF,TGTGCCAGCAGTTACTCGGGGACATCCCGTGGCTACACCTTC
TRBV12-3/TRBV12-4,TRBD1,many,TRBJ2-7,CASSLPGQGMGEQYF,TGTGCCAGCAGTCTTCCGGGACAGGGAATGGGTGAGCAGTACTTC
TRBV9,TRBD2,many,TRBJ2-2,CASSVEAGGGTGELFF,TGTGCCAGCAGCGTAGAGGCGGGAGGAGGGACCGGGGAGCTGTTTTTT
TRBV7-2,-,many,TRBJ2-7,CASSSTGRSYEQYF,TGTGCCAGCAGCTCCACCGGGAGATCCTACGAGCAGTACTTC
TRBV20-1,TRBD1,many,TRBJ2-7,CSAGQGGGEQYF,TGCAGTGCTGGACAGGGAGGTGGAGAGCAGTACTTC
TRBV20-1,-,-,TRBJ2-3,CSASGRSWQTDTQYF,TGCAGTGCTAGTGGCAGGTCCTGGCAAACAGATACGCAGTATTTT
TRBV6-5,-,-,TRBJ2-5,CASSSNTLVGQETQYF,TGTGCCAGCAGCTCAAATACTCTAGTCGGACAAGAGACCCAGTACTTC
TRBV15,-,many,TRBJ1-1,CATSARQGMGGNTEAFF,TGTGCCACCAGCGCCCGGCAGGGGATGGGAGGGAACACTGAAGCTTTCTTT
TRBV2,-,-,TRBJ1-4,CASSVWLAAEKLFF,TGTGCCAGCAGTGTTTGGCTAGCGGCTGAAAAGCTGTTTTTT
TRBV7-9,TRBD1,-,TRBJ2-5,CASSRDRDSQETQYF,TGTGCCAGCAGCCGGGACAGGGATAGCCAAGAGACCCAGTACTTC
TRBV7-6,TRBD2,-,TRBJ2-3,CASSRGVAGDADTQYF,TGTGCCAGCAGTAGAGGGGTCGCGGGAGACGCAGATACGCAGTATTTT
TRBV7-2,TRBD2,-,TRBJ2-1,CASSLLAGGRNEQFF,TGTGCCAGCAGCTTATTAGCGGGAGGGCGAAATGAGCAGTTCTTC
TRBV11-3,TRBD2,-,TRBJ2-7,CASSGLAVGEQYF,TGTGCCAGCAGCGGACTAGCGGTCGGCGAGCAGTACTTC
TRBV24-1,TRBD2,-,TRBJ2-1,CATSVGGRAYNEQFF,TGTGCCACCAGTGTTGGCGGGAGGGCCTATAATGAGCAGTTCTTC
TRBV24-1,TRBD2,-,TRBJ2-7,CATSGLGLADYNEQYF,TGTGCCACCAGTGGATTGGGACTAGCGGACTACAATGAGCAGTACTTC
TRBV7-2,TRBD2,-,TRBJ2-1,CASSPRTSGSNEQFF,TGTGCCAGCAGCCCGCGGACTAGCGGGAGTAATGAGCAGTTCTTC
TRBV12-3/TRBV12-4,-,-,TRBJ1-2,CASSLGPLRDHGYTF,TGTGCCAGCAGTTTAGGGCCCCTCCGTGACCATGGCTACACCTTC
TRBV29-1,TRBD2,-,TRBJ2-7,CSVEDRGSGGTYKQYF,TGCAGCGTTGAAGATCGCGGTAGCGGGGGGACCTACAAGCAGTACTTC
TRBV20-1,-,-,TRBJ2-6,CSAQGGYLGANVLTF,TGCAGTGCCCAAGGCGGTTACCTTGGGGCCAACGTCCTGACTTTC
TRBV20-1,-,-,TRBJ1-3,CSAPGQTFYGNTIYF,TGCAGTGCCCCTGGACAGACCTTCTATGGAAACACCATATATTTT
TRBV5-6,-,many,TRBJ2-5,CASNAHQETQYF,TGTGCCAGCAACGCGCACCAAGAGACCCAGTACTTC
TRBV24-1,-,many,TRBJ2-7,CATSDRGASYEQYF,TGTGCCACCAGTGATCGCGGGGCGAGCTACGAGCAGTACTTC
TRBV2,TRBD1,-,TRBJ1-2,CASSHRGDGYTF,TGTGCCAGCAGTCACAGGGGGGACGGCTACACCTTC
TRBV25-1,-,-,TRBJ1-2,CAGIRLRGSGYTF,TGTGCCGGCATTAGACTCCGGGGATCTGGCTACACCTTC
TRBV9,TRBD1,many,TRBJ1-1,CASSAWDSMNTEAFF,TGTGCCAGCAGCGCTTGGGACAGCATGAACACTGAAGCTTTCTTT
TRBV20-1,-,-,TRBJ2-5,CRGRGRDRLRETQYF,TGCAGGGGGAGGGGGCGGGACAGACTGAGGGAGACCCAGTACTTC
TRBV29-1,TRBD1,-,TRBJ2-5,CSVVTGDGETQYF,TGCAGCGTTGTGACAGGGGATGGGGAGACCCAGTACTTC
TRBV12-3/TRBV12-4,-,many,TRBJ1-1,CASSLRTPGETEAFF,TGTGCCAGCAGTCTTAGGACACCGGGGGAGACTGAAGCTTTCTTT